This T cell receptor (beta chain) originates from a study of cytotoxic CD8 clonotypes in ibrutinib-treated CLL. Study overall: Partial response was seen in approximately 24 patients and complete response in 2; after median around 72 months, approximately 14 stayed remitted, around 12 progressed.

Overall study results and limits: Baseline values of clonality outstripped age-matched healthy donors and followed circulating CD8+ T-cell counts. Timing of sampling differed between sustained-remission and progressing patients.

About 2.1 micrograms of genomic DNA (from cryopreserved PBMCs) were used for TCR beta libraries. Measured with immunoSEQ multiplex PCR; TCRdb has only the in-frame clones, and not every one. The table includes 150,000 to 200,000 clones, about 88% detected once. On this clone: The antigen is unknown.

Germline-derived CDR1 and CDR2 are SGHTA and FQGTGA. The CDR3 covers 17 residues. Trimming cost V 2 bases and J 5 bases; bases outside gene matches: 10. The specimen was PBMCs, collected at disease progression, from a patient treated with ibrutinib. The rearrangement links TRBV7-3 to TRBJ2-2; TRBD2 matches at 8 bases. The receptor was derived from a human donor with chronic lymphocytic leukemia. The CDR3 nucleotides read TGTGCCAGCAGCTTACCCGGACTAGCTCAAGTTACCGGGGAGCTGTTTTTT. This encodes CASSLPGLAQVTGELFF.